The 25 T cell receptor beta chains below all came from one sample that was sequenced in a study of control samples from healthy donors and cancer patients. TCRdb keeps only in-frame clones here, not all; method: immunoSEQ multiplex PCR. The table lists roughly 29,000 clones, 79% of them singletons. The sequenced sample consisted of PBMCs. The receptors originated from a man in his sixties with head and neck cancer.

CDR3 nucleotide sequence: TGTGCCAGCAGAGGGCAGGGAGCGGCTAATGAAAAACTGTTTTTT. Protein product: CASRGQGAANEKLFF. The V and J genes are TRBV28 and TRBJ1-4; perhaps TRBD1 as D (5 bases). The CDR3 sequence is 15 residues long. Germline CDR1 MDHEN, CDR2 SYDVKM. Trimming took 6 bases from V and 3 from J, leaving 14 bases between them.

As DNA, the CDR3 is TGTGCCAGCAGTTTCCCCCATTTCTCCGAGGGTCCCATGGGCTCCTACGAGCAGTACTTC. Residues: CASSFPHFSEGPMGSYEQYF. The chain is built from TRBV28 and TRBJ2-7; TRBD2 might be the D (5 bases). Germline lookup yields CDR1 MDHEN and CDR2 SYDVKM. The CDR3 sequence is 20 residues long. Deletions cut 3 bases from V and 0 bases from J, with 27 bases between.

Concerning this clone: A read error may produce the germline difference seen at one junction end. The V and J genes are TRBV9 and TRBJ2-1; TRBD1 matches 10 bases. The CDR3 runs to 17 residues. Germline lookup yields CDR1 SGDLS and CDR2 YYNGEE. CDR3 sequence reads: CASNVGGTGDLYNEQFF. The CDR3 DNA is TGTGCCAGCAACGTAGGGGGGACAGGGGACTTATACAATGAGCAGTTCTTC.

The chain employs TRBV4-2 and TRBJ1-5, with TRBD1 identical over 12 bases. Germline CDR1 LGHNA, CDR2 YNFKEQ. The CDR3 is 16 residues long. The ends lost 8 bases at V and 7 bases at J; junction bases unmatched: 12. The CDR3 nucleotides are TGTGCCAGCGCGCCGGGACAGGGGGCGGGGGGGCAGCCCCAGCATTTT. It translates to CASAPGQGAGGQPQHF.

This clone was observed a handful of times. The chain couples TRBV28 to TRBJ2-7, with D possibly matching TRBD1 (6 bases). V lost 3 bases and J 0 bases, leaving 9 bases between the germline ends. From germline, CDR1 is MDHEN and CDR2 SYDVKM. CDR3 length: 14 amino acids. CDR3 DNA: TGTGCCAGCAGTTTGACGGACAGCTCCTACGAGCAGTACTTC. It is translated as CASSLTDSSYEQYF.

The chain combines TRBV11-2 with TRBJ2-1; D is unclear. From germline, CDR1 is SGHAT and CDR2 FQNNGV. CDR3 size: 16 residues. Trimming took 5 bases from V and 4 from J, leaving 18 bases between them. CDR3 DNA sequence: TGTGCCAGCAGCCCGTCGTCGTCTGAAAGGTACAATGAGCAGTTCTTC. Its translation: CASSPSSSERYNEQFF.

This clone was detected only once. The chain is built from TRBV28 and TRBJ1-2; 7 bases match TRBD1. This CDR3 region has 13 residues. In germline, CDR1 is MDHEN, CDR2 SYDVKM. Trimming took 3 bases from V and 7 from J; bases not matched to a gene: 5. The CDR3 DNA reads as TGTGCCAGCAGTTTGGGCAGGGGGACTGGCTACACCTTC. Translation: CASSLGRGTGYTF.

The V gene is TRBV24-1, the J gene TRBJ2-3; 10 positions agree with TRBD2. Per germline, CDR1 KGHDR and CDR2 SFDVKD. The V and J ends lost 4 bases and 3 bases, in that order; junction bases with no gene match: 6. The CDR3 extends over 16 amino acids. The CDR3 DNA sequence: TGTGCCACCAGTGAGTGGACTAGCGGTCGAACAGATACGCAGTATTTT. It specifies CATSEWTSGRTDTQYF.

This rearrangement joins TRBV4-1 to TRBJ2-7; a possible D gene is TRBD2 (5 bases). The CDR3 covers 14 residues. V was shortened by 4 bases and J by 5 bases, with 15 bases between the two germline ends. CDR1 is MGHRA and CDR2 is YSYEKL in the germline V gene. The CDR3 reads CASSPLLKADEQYF. For the CDR3, the DNA is TGCGCCAGCAGCCCTCTCCTGAAAGCGGACGAGCAGTACTTC.

The chain carries TRBV3-1 (or the pseudogene TRBV3-2) and TRBJ2-3; D perhaps matches TRBD2 (6 bases). The CDR3 covers 16 residues. The germline gives CDR1 LGHDT, CDR2 YNNKEL (reference sequence). Trimming removed 3 bases from V and 4 bases from J, with 17 bases in between. CDR3 residues: CASSHALATKPDTQYF. The CDR3 nucleotides are TGTGCCAGCAGCCACGCTCTAGCGACCAAGCCAGATACGCAGTATTTT.

The chain combines TRBV30 with TRBJ1-6; D remains ambiguous. V lost 0 bases, J lost 7 bases, and 13 bases lay in between. Germline V gives CDR1 GTSNPN, CDR2 SVGIG (reference sequence). CDR3 size: 15 residues. CDR3 loop: CAWSVGWEGNSPLHF. The CDR3 bases are TGTGCCTGGAGTGTCGGTTGGGAAGGAAATTCACCCCTCCACTTT.

CDR3 DNA: TGTGCCAGCTCACCCCCAAGGACAGGGGCCTTTAACTATGGCTACACCTTC. Encoded protein: CASSPPRTGAFNYGYTF. The chain links TRBV18 to TRBJ1-2, with 9 bases aligning to TRBD1. V shed 3 bases and J 1 base; nucleotides not matched to a gene: 9. This CDR3 is 17 amino acids long. Germline V gene sequence: CDR1 KGHSH, CDR2 LQKENI. Based on the CDR3 plus reference TRBV18 and TRBJ1-2, the full variable domain is NAGVMQNPRHLVRRRGQEARLRCSPMKGHSHVYWYRQLPEEGLKFMVYLQKENIIDESGMPKERFSAEFPKEGPSILRIQQVVRGDSAAYFCASSPPRTGAFNYGYTFGSGTRLTVV.

Concerning this clone itself: Germline and junction disagree at one end, which may indicate a read error. The genes are TRBV19 and TRBJ1-2; 8 bases fit TRBD1. CDR3 length: 13 residues. Looked up from germline, CDR1 is LNHDA and CDR2 is SQIVND (reference sequence). CDR3 protein: CASSLDRGKGYTF. The CDR3 DNA reads as TGTGCCAGTAGTCTAGACAGGGGAAAAGGCTACACCTTC. The whole variable domain, remainder taken from reference TRBV19 and TRBJ1-2, is DGGITQSPKYLFRKEGQNVTLSCEQNLNHDAMYWYRQDPGQGLRLIYYSQIVNDFQKGDIAEGYSVSREKKESFPLTVTSAQKNPTAFYLCASSLDRGKGYTFGSGTRLTVV.

The chain has TRBV18 and TRBJ1-1; D might be TRBD1 (6 bases). The CDR3 is made up of 13 amino acids. Germline CDR1 is KGHSH and CDR2 is LQKENI. Trimming removed 5 bases from V and 3 bases from J, with 10 bases in between. The DNA for the CDR3 is TGTGCCAGCTCATCCAAGGGGGACACTGAAGCTTTCTTT. The encoded protein is CASSSKGDTEAFF.

The chain links TRBV7-9 to TRBJ2-7; unclear D gene. Germline V gene sequence: CDR1 SEHNR, CDR2 FQNEAQ (reference sequence). V lost 3 bases and J lost 0, with 12 bases in between. The CDR3 is 15 amino acids. The chain's CDR3 is CASSLLGLSSYEQYF. In DNA, the CDR3 is TGTGCCAGCAGCTTGCTGGGCTTGAGCTCCTACGAGCAGTACTTC.

The chain uses TRBV7-7 and TRBJ2-4; the D gene is possibly TRBD2 (5 bases). Germline values: CDR1 SSHAT, CDR2 FNYEAQ (reference sequence). This CDR3 comprises 15 residues. The CDR3 sequence is CASCRIGVTKNIQYF. The DNA for the CDR3 is TGTGCTAGCTGTAGGATCGGGGTAACCAAAAACATTCAGTACTTC. The variable domain in full, with the rest retrieved from reference TRBV7-7 and TRBJ2-4, is GAGVSQSPRYKVTKRGQDVTLRCDPISSHATLYWYQQALGQGPEFLTYFNYEAQPDKSGLPSDRFSAERPEGSISTLTIQRTEQRDSAMYRCASCRIGVTKNIQYFGAGTRLSVL.

J is TRBJ2-3 and V is TRBV28, with 8 bases lining up with TRBD2. Germline V gene lookup returns CDR1 MDHEN and CDR2 SYDVKM. This CDR3 contains 17 residues. Trimming cost V 6 bases and J 0 bases; bases outside gene matches: 11. CDR3 loop: CASRTWDSGESTDTQYF. The CDR3 DNA follows: TGTGCCAGCAGGACCTGGGATAGCGGGGAGAGCACAGATACGCAGTATTTT.

This chain uses TRBV7-9 with TRBJ2-5; D remains unclear. This CDR3 comprises 15 residues. CDR1 and CDR2 (germline): SEHNR, FQNEAQ (reference sequence). With 4 bases removed from V and 4 bases from J, the gap between germline ends came to 16 bases. The DNA for the CDR3 is TGTGCCAGCAGCTCCTTCACAGTAGAAGTAGAGACCCAGTACTTC. Encoded protein: CASSSFTVEVETQYF.

The V call is TRBV5-1, the J call TRBJ2-7; TRBD1 aligns across 8 bases. The CDR3 contains 14 residues. Germline lookup yields CDR1 SGHRS and CDR2 YFSETQ. The trim removed 5 bases at V and 2 bases at J, leaving 6 bases unmatched. The CDR3 sequence is CASRWGRGPYEQYF. The CDR3, as DNA: TGCGCCAGCAGATGGGGCAGGGGGCCCTACGAGCAGTACTTC.

V gene TRBV9 combines with J gene TRBJ2-5; weak D call: TRBD2 (6 bases). There are 15 residues in the CDR3. In germline, CDR1 is SGDLS, CDR2 YYNGEE. Trimming left V 3 bases short and J 7 bases short, with 19 bases between. CDR3 sequence: CASSADPDYPGTQYF. The DNA of the CDR3 is TGTGCCAGCAGCGCGGACCCGGACTACCCTGGGACCCAGTACTTC.

The V and J genes are TRBV5-1 and TRBJ2-2; D perhaps matches TRBD2 (5 bases). The germline V and J ends were trimmed by 6 bases and 0 bases, with 9 bases remaining between them. CDR1 SGHRS and CDR2 YFSETQ come from the germline V gene. The CDR3 is made up of 14 amino acids. CDR3 DNA sequence: TGCGCCAGCACCGACTATGCGAACACCGGGGAGCTGTTTTTT. It specifies CASTDYANTGELFF.

By its share, this clone is medium-sized (0.01 to 0.1%). This chain joins TRBV7-9 and TRBJ2-6, with 7 positions matching TRBD1. The CDR3 sequence is 17 residues long. CDR1 and CDR2 from the germline V gene are SEHNR and FQNEAQ (reference sequence). V shed 1 base, J shed 0 bases, and the junction held 3 bases outside the gene matches. This CDR3 reads CASSLDGTASGANVLTF. The CDR3 coding sequence is TGTGCCAGCAGCTTAGATGGGACAGCCTCTGGGGCCAACGTCCTGACTTTC.

The J gene is TRBJ2-3, the V gene TRBV4-3; 10 nucleotides agree with TRBD2. CDR3 length equals 16 residues. CDR1 is LGHNA and CDR2 is YSLEER in the germline V gene. J gave up 5 bases and V 0 bases, and 5 bases lay outside the gene matches. CDR3 sequence (DNA): TGCGCCAGCAGCCAAGATCTAGCGGGAGAAGGAGATACGCAGTATTTT. It is translated as CASSQDLAGEGDTQYF.

V gene TRBV12-3 or TRBV12-4 combines with J gene TRBJ2-6; TRBD1 is a possible D gene (6 bases). Trimming shortened V by 7 bases and J by 2 bases, and 6 bases separated the two germline ends. The length of the CDR3 is 13 residues. The CDR3 loop reads CASNRAGANVLTF. The CDR3 DNA reads as TGTGCCAGCAACAGGGCTGGGGCCAACGTCCTGACTTTC.

This chain uses TRBV6-4 with TRBJ2-1; TRBD1 or TRBD2 may be the D gene (7 bases each). Germline V lookup: CDR1 MRHNA, CDR2 SNTAGT. Trimming took off 5 bases at V and 6 bases at J, with 14 bases between the two ends. The CDR3 is 14 residues long. CDR3 bases: TGTGCCAGCAGTCAGGGGGGGCGCGCCAATGAGCAGTTCTTC. Translating gives CASSQGGRANEQFF.